Listed below are T cell receptor beta chains from one sample, sequenced in a study of T-cell reconstitution after alpha-beta-depleted transplantation in children. TCRdb redid the calling of the PCR reads with MiXCR, one entry per CDR3 protein. The sample carries around 90,000 distinct CDR3 sequences, 15% to 18% recorded once. The specimen was PBMCs, mostly from graft donor cells, collected 180 days after TCRalphabeta/CD19-depleted stem cell transplant. The source is a male patient aged 2-15 years who had a stem cell transplant for acute lymphoblastic leukemia, so the T cells may come from the graft donor. The CDR3 runs from the conserved cysteine through the conserved F or W. The D gene is left open where the match is weak. Clone size is given for some rows only: seen once, a few or many times, or a class if the clone is expanded.

>-|TRBJ1-2|TRBV20-1|few
TGCAGTGCTAGAGGGTTGGACTATGGCTACACCTTC
CSARGLDYGYTF
>-|TRBJ1-5|TRBV5-1|many
TGCGCCAGCAGCTTGGTTGGGGGCGGACAGCCCCAGCATTTT
CASSLVGGGQPQHF
>TRBD2|TRBJ2-7|TRBV20-1|-
TGCAGTGCTAGAGATCCTAGCGGGTACGAGCAGTACTTC
CSARDPSGYEQYF
>-|TRBJ1-1|TRBV4-3|many
TGCGCCAGCAGCCAAGATCACCTCGGGGGAACTGAAGCTTTCTTT
CASSQDHLGGTEAFF
>TRBD1|TRBJ1-2|TRBV5-5|many
TGTGCCAGCAGCAGAGGGACAGGGGGCAACTATGGCTACACCTTC
CASSRGTGGNYGYTF
>TRBD1|TRBJ2-7|TRBV20-1|-
TGCAGTGCTAGGGGACAGGGGAAGAACGAGCAGTACTTC
CSARGQGKNEQYF
>TRBD2|TRBJ2-3|TRBV25-1|-
TGTGCCAGCAGTGAATTACCTAGCGGGGGGACCATCTACAGCACAGATACGCAGTATTTT
CASSELPSGGTIYSTDTQYF
>-|TRBJ2-7|TRBV27|-
TGTGCCAGCAGTCCCGGAGCGAATTTGTACTTC
CASSPGANLYF
>-|TRBJ1-5|TRBV18|-
TGTGCCAGCTCACCACTGGGGGACCATCAGCCCCAGCATTTT
CASSPLGDHQPQHF
>TRBD2|TRBJ2-5|TRBV10-3|many
TGTGCCATCAGTGGCCGGACTAGCGGGGGGGAAGAGACCCAGTACTTC
CAISGRTSGGEETQYF
>-|TRBJ2-7|TRBV30|medium-sized
TGTGCCTGGAGATGGAAGGAATACGAGCAGTACTTC
CAWRWKEYEQYF
>TRBD1|TRBJ2-7|TRBV10-1|-
TGCGCCAGCAGTGAATACCCGGGACAGGGGCACGAGCAGTACTTC
CASSEYPGQGHEQYF
>-|TRBJ2-6|TRBV6-5|-
TGTGCCAGCAGTTCTCACTTCTCTGGGGCCAACGTCCTGACTTTC
CASSSHFSGANVLTF
>-|TRBJ1-6|TRBV27|-
TGTGCCAGCAGTAGTGATGTGTGGTCTCCCCTCCACTTT
CASSSDVWSPLHF
>TRBD1|TRBJ2-7|TRBV25-1|-
TGTGCCAGCAGTGGTTGGACAGGGGGTGCCTACGAGCAGTACTTC
CASSGWTGGAYEQYF
>TRBD1|TRBJ1-5|TRBV7-9|many
TGTGCCAGCAGCTTATCGGGACAGGGTGCGAATCAGCCCCAGCATTTT
CASSLSGQGANQPQHF
>TRBD2|TRBJ2-1|TRBV29-1|-
TGCAGCGTCGCGGGTAGCGGGGCGCGCTACAATGAGCAGTTCTTC
CSVAGSGARYNEQFF
>-|TRBJ2-3|TRBV5-1|few
TGCGCCAGCAGCTTTTACGGGAGCACAGATACGCAGTATTTT
CASSFYGSTDTQYF
>-|TRBJ2-3|TRBV7-8|-
TGTGCCAGCAACAACCGCGGGACAGATACGCAGTATTTT
CASNNRGTDTQYF
>-|TRBJ1-1|TRBV6-5|many
TGTGCCAGCAGTTACTACAGCCTGGGCACTGAAGCTTTCTTT
CASSYYSLGTEAFF
>TRBD2|TRBJ2-3|TRBV7-8|-
TGTGCCAGCAGCCAAACTAGCGGGGGGACGAATACGCAGTATTTT
CASSQTSGGTNTQYF
>TRBD2|TRBJ2-5|TRBV4-2|-
TGTGCCAGCACAGAAAGAATAGCGGGGGGGCACAAGACCCAGTACTTC
CASTERIAGGHKTQYF
>-|TRBJ1-4|TRBV4-2|few
TGTGCCAGCAGCCAAGCGGAGGGGAGTGATGAAAAACTGTTTTTT
CASSQAEGSDEKLFF
>-|TRBJ2-7|TRBV4-2|many
TGTGCCAGCAGCCAAGAATCCATCGGTGGCGAGCAGTACTTC
CASSQESIGGEQYF
>-|TRBJ2-2|TRBV19|few
TGTGCCAGTAAGCAGGGCAGTTTAAACACCGGGGAGCTGTTTTTT
CASKQGSLNTGELFF
>TRBD2|TRBJ2-5|TRBV10-2|few
TGCGCCAGCAGTGATAGCCTAGCGGGGTTTCAAGAGACCCAGTACTTC
CASSDSLAGFQETQYF
>-|TRBJ2-5|TRBV11-1|-
TGTGCCAGCAGCTTAAATGGGGTCGGTAACAGAAAAGAGACCCAGTACTTC
CASSLNGVGNRKETQYF
>TRBD2|TRBJ2-1|TRBV29-1|-
TGCAGCGTGGGCGGGGGGGCCTATGAGCAGTTCTTC
CSVGGGAYEQFF
>TRBD1|TRBJ2-7|TRBV5-1|few
TGCGCCAGCAGCTTCAGACAGGGATTTGGCGAGCAGTACTTC
CASSFRQGFGEQYF
>TRBD1|TRBJ1-1|TRBV5-1|few
TGCGCCAGCAGAGGACCCGGGACAGGGGTGAACACTGAAGCTTTCTTT
CASRGPGTGVNTEAFF
>TRBD1|TRBJ1-2|TRBV5-1|many
TGCGCCAGCAGCTTGGGACAGGGGGCTGATAACTATGGCTACACCTTC
CASSLGQGADNYGYTF
>TRBD2|TRBJ2-1|TRBV20-1|few
TGCAGTGCTCTGAAACCCGGGACTAGCTTGAATGAGCAGTTCTTC
CSALKPGTSLNEQFF
>-|TRBJ1-2|TRBV15|-
TGTGCCACCAGCAGCCCGGGACTGAGCTATGGCTACACCTTC
CATSSPGLSYGYTF
>-|TRBJ2-3|TRBV4-3|few
TGCGCCAGCAGCCCCCGGGATAGCGCAGATACGCAGTATTTT
CASSPRDSADTQYF
>-|TRBJ2-7|TRBV19|-
TGTGCCAGTAGTATAACCGGGACGGCAGCCTACGAGCAGTACTTC
CASSITGTAAYEQYF
>-|TRBJ2-1|TRBV7-8|few
TGTGCCAGCAGCGAGAGGGGGTACAATGAGCAGTTCTTC
CASSERGYNEQFF
>TRBD2|TRBJ2-7|TRBV10-3|-
TGTGCCATCAGAGCCGGACTAGCGGAAACCTACGAGCAGTACTTC
CAIRAGLAETYEQYF
>-|TRBJ1-4|TRBV24-1|-
TGTGCCACCAGCGATAAGGATTTT
CATSDKDF
>-|TRBJ2-3|TRBV7-9|once
TGTGCCAGCAGCTTACCATTACTACCAACTAGCACAGATACGCAGTATTTT
CASSLPLLPTSTDTQYF
>-|TRBJ2-1|TRBV11-2|many
TGTGCCAGCAGGGGACGGGGGGCGTCCTACAATGAGCAGTTCTTC
CASRGRGASYNEQFF